A single sample gave rise to the 20 T cell receptor beta chains below, sequenced in a study of shared clonotypes between healthy human individuals. Method: immunoSEQ multiplex PCR; TCRdb's copy keeps in-frame clones and lacks some. The data hold approximately 1,500,000 clones, with approximately 96% observed a single time. Sequenced input: naive CD4+ T cells sorted from blood. Subset defined: CD45RA+ positively selected. These receptors came from a man aged 25 to 45 in good health.

This rearrangement joins TRBV5-1 to TRBJ2-4; D gene ambiguous. CDR1 and CDR2 (germline): SGHRS, YFSETQ. Trimming removed 5 bases from V and 9 bases from J, with 21 bases in between. CDR3 length: 15 residues. The CDR3 region has the DNA TGCGCCAGCAGTACCCTAGATTCCTCCAGTGGCATTCAGTACTTC. It specifies CASSTLDSSSGIQYF.

Of note for this clone: The sample holds other DNA sequences that translate to the same CDR3. V usage is TRBV28 and J usage is TRBJ1-5, with 8 bases fitting TRBD1. The V and J ends lost 6 bases and 2 bases, in that order; junction bases with no gene match: 9. Germline V lookup: CDR1 MDHEN, CDR2 SYDVKM. The length of the CDR3 is 16 residues. CDR3 amino acids: CASSQRQGLGNQPQHF. CDR3 in DNA: TGTGCCAGCAGCCAAAGACAGGGGCTGGGCAATCAGCCCCAGCATTTT. Combining the CDR3 with reference TRBV28 and TRBJ1-5 gives the whole variable domain DVKVTQSSRYLVKRTGEKVFLECVQDMDHENMFWYRQDPGLGLRLIYFSYDVKMKEKGDIPEGYSVSREKKERFSLILESASTNQTSMYLCASSQRQGLGNQPQHFGDGTRLSIL.

The V call is TRBV5-4, the J call TRBJ2-2, with D possibly TRBD1 on 6 matching bases. The germline V gene encodes CDR1 SGHNT and CDR2 YYREEE (reference sequence). V was trimmed by 4 bases and J by 6 bases, leaving 16 bases between them. The CDR3 spans 15 residues. The CDR3 DNA is TGTGCCAGCAGCAACCGGGACACGGGTGCCGGGGAGCTGTTTTTT. This gives the protein CASSNRDTGAGELFF.

The CDR3 is CASKSRGDSPLHF. The CDR3 region has the DNA TGCGCCAGCAAAAGCAGGGGCGATTCACCCCTCCACTTT. This rearrangement joins TRBV10-1 to TRBJ1-6; D is possibly TRBD1 (6 bases). Germline V gives CDR1 WNHNN, CDR2 SYGVQD (reference sequence). V lost 7 bases and J lost 8, with 12 bases in between. The CDR3 length is 13 residues.

The chain joins TRBV28 to TRBJ2-1, with TRBD2 matching 9 bases. CDR1 is MDHEN and CDR2 is SYDVKM in the germline V gene. This CDR3 spans 14 amino acids. V was pared by 5 bases and J by 8 bases, with 7 bases of the junction left unmatched. CDR3 sequence reads: CASSTGLARDEQFF. The DNA of the CDR3 is TGTGCCAGCAGTACCGGACTAGCGCGGGATGAGCAGTTCTTC.

The chain couples TRBV7-9 to TRBJ1-4; TRBD1 is a possible D gene (6 bases). The V end lost 1 base, the J end lost 5 bases, and 11 bases lay between the germline ends. Per germline, CDR1 SEHNR and CDR2 FQNEAQ (reference sequence). The CDR3 length is 15 residues. The chain's CDR3 is CASSLGFRGNEKLFF. The CDR3 region has the DNA TGTGCCAGCAGCTTAGGATTCAGGGGAAATGAAAAACTGTTTTTT. Filled out from reference TRBV7-9 and TRBJ1-4, the complete variable domain reads DTGVSQNPRHKITKRGQNVTFRCDPISEHNRLYWYRQTLGQGPEFLTYFQNEAQLEKSRLLSDRFSAERPKGSFSTLEIQRTEQGDSAMYLCASSLGFRGNEKLFFGSGTQLSVL.

The CDR3 DNA sequence: TGTGCCAGTAGTACGGGAACGGGACTAGCCTCCGAGCAGTACTTC. The encoded protein is CASSTGTGLASEQYF. This rearrangement joins TRBV19 to TRBJ2-7, with TRBD2 matching over 9 bases. The length of the CDR3 is 15 residues. The germline V gene encodes CDR1 LNHDA and CDR2 SQIVND (reference sequence). V shed 4 bases and J 6 bases; nucleotides not matched to a gene: 10.

This chain links TRBV5-4 with TRBJ1-2; 9 bases are shared with TRBD1. This CDR3 region has 15 residues. From germline, CDR1 is SGHNT and CDR2 YYREEE (reference sequence). Trimming at V came to 3 bases and at J to 1 base, leaving 4 bases not matched to a gene. The CDR3 region has the DNA TGTGCCAGCAGCTCTCGACAGGGGGGTAACTATGGCTACACCTTC. It yields the protein CASSSRQGGNYGYTF. Full variable domain (outside the CDR3, taken from reference TRBV5-4 and TRBJ1-2): ETGVTQSPTHLIKTRGQQVTLRCSSQSGHNTVSWYQQALGQGPQFIFQYYREEENGRGNFPPRFSGLQFPNYSSELNVNALELDDSALYLCASSSRQGGNYGYTFGSGTRLTVV.

V is TRBV7-9 and J is TRBJ1-2; D unclear. The length of the CDR3 is 14 residues. The V end was cut by 2 bases, the J end by 6 bases, with 13 bases between. Germline-derived CDR1 and CDR2 are SEHNR and FQNEAQ (reference sequence). In DNA, the CDR3 is TGTGCCAGCAGCTTACAGGAGTTAGGTAATGGCTACACCTTC. Amino acids: CASSLQELGNGYTF.

This chain connects TRBV4-1 to TRBJ1-2; D unclear. Germline V gives CDR1 MGHRA, CDR2 YSYEKL. The CDR3 sequence is 13 residues long. V was cut by 1 base and J by 4 bases, with 7 bases left in between. CDR3 sequence reads: CASSQAPPYGYTF. CDR3 DNA sequence: TGCGCCAGCAGCCAAGCCCCACCCTATGGCTACACCTTC.

The chain uses TRBV19 and TRBJ2-7, with 9 positions matching TRBD1. Trimming removed 5 bases from V and 7 bases from J; junction bases left unmatched: 6. The CDR3 runs to 13 residues. The germline V gene encodes CDR1 LNHDA and CDR2 SQIVND (reference sequence). The CDR3 sequence is CASSSGTGREQYF. DNA of the CDR3: TGTGCCAGTAGTTCCGGGACAGGGCGGGAGCAGTACTTC.

The chain employs TRBV18 and TRBJ2-3; weak D call: TRBD2 (6 bases). The CDR3 has 14 amino acids. V was cut by 3 bases and J by 3 bases, with 10 bases left in between. Germline V gene sequence: CDR1 KGHSH, CDR2 LQKENI. The DNA for the CDR3 is TGTGCCAGCTCACCTCGGGAGCTTACAGATACGCAGTATTTT. Translation: CASSPRELTDTQYF.

The chain has TRBV6-4 and TRBJ2-1; weak D call: TRBD1 (5 bases). The CDR3 is made up of 14 amino acids. V lost 5 bases and J 8 bases, leaving 16 bases between the germline ends. The germline V gene has CDR1 MRHNA and CDR2 SNTAGT. Here the CDR3 DNA reads TGTGCCAGCAGTCGACTGCAGGGATTTGATGAGCAGTTCTTC. Amino acids: CASSRLQGFDEQFF.

The chain employs TRBV7-6 and TRBJ2-3; unclear D gene. V was clipped by 1 base and J by 2 bases, with 10 bases between them. This CDR3 contains 15 residues. Germline values: CDR1 SGHVS, CDR2 FNYEAQ. CDR3 nucleotide sequence: TGTGCCAGCAGCTTAGGGATAGGCCTCACAGATACGCAGTATTTT. The encoded protein is CASSLGIGLTDTQYF.

The chain employs TRBV21-1 and TRBJ2-1; the table assigns TRBD2, which was not confirmed against the DNA. TRBV21-1 is noted as a pseudogene. The CDR3 is 17 amino acids. In nucleotides, the CDR3 is TGTGCCAGCATCGAGGGGACTTTTCGGGCCCGGTGTAATGAGCAGTTCTTC. Amino acids: CASIEGTFRARCNEQFF.

This sequence joins TRBV15 and TRBJ2-6; D is ambiguous. The CDR3 consists of 16 residues. Germline CDR1 is LNHNV and CDR2 is YYDKDF (reference sequence). V was trimmed by 0 bases and J by 1 base, leaving 7 bases between them. For the CDR3, the DNA is TGTGCCACCAGCAGAGAGGGTGGTTCTGGGGCCAACGTCCTGACTTTC. This codes for CATSREGGSGANVLTF.

The rearrangement joins TRBV9 to TRBJ1-3; no definite D call. The CDR3 is 16 residues long. CDR1 is SGDLS and CDR2 is YYNGEE in the germline V gene. V was shortened by 3 bases and J by 0 bases, with 13 bases between the two germline ends. DNA of the CDR3: TGTGCCAGCAGCGCCATTGACTCCGTCTCTGGAAACACCATATATTTT. Its translation: CASSAIDSVSGNTIYF.

V usage is TRBV6-1 and J usage is TRBJ2-7; 8 bases align to TRBD2. Unmatched junction bases numbered 7, after V lost 5 bases and J lost 1 base. CDR3 length equals 15 residues. Germline V gene sequence: CDR1 MNHNS, CDR2 SASEGT. The DNA for the CDR3 is TGTGCCAGCAGTTCCCGGGGGGGCCCGTCCTACGAGCAGTACTTC. Encoded protein: CASSSRGGPSYEQYF.

The chain employs TRBV7-8 and TRBJ1-2; 8 bases agree with TRBD1. The CDR3 contains 14 residues. Germline assignment: CDR1 SGHVS and CDR2 FQNEAQ. Unmatched junction bases numbered 3, after V lost 0 bases and J lost 6 bases. This CDR3 reads CASSLARTGNGYTF. CDR3 coding DNA: TGTGCCAGCAGCTTAGCGAGGACAGGGAATGGCTACACCTTC.

Turning to this clone: Other DNA sequences in the same sample also yield this CDR3. The chain recombines TRBV30 with TRBJ1-3; D is unclear. Germline values: CDR1 GTSNPN, CDR2 SVGIG (reference sequence). The CDR3 has 12 amino acids. The germline V and J ends were trimmed by 0 bases and 3 bases, with 3 bases remaining between them. The CDR3 sequence is CAWSVSGNTIYF. Here the CDR3 DNA reads TGTGCCTGGAGTGTAAGTGGAAACACCATATATTTT. Variable domain in full (rest from reference TRBV30 and TRBJ1-3): SQTIHQWPATLVQPVGSPLSLECTVEGTSNPNLYWYRQAAGRGLQLLFYSVGIGQISSEVPQNLSASRPQDRQFILSSKKLLLSDSGFYLCAWSVSGNTIYFGEGSWLTVV.